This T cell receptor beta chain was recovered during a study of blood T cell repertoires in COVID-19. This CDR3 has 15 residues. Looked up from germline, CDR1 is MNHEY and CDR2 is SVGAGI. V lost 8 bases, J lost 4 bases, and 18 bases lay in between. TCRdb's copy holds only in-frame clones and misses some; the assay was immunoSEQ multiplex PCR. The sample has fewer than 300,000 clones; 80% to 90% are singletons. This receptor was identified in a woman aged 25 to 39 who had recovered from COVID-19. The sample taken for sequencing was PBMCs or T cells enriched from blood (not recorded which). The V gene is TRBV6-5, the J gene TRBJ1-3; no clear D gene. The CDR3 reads CASALRDPGGNTIYF. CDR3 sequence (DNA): TGTGCCAGCGCCTTGCGAGACCCGGGAGGAAACACCATATATTTT.